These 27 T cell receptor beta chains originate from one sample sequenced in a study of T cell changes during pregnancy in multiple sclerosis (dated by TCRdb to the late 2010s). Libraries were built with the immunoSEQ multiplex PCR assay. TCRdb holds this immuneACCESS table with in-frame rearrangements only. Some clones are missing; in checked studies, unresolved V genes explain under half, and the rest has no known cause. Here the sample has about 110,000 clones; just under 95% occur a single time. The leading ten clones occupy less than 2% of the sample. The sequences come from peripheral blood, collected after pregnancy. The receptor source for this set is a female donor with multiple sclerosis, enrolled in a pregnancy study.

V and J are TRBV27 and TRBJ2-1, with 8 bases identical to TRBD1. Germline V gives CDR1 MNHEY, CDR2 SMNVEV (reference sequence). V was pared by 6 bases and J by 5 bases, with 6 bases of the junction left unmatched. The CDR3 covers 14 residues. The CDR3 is CASRVRTGNNEQFF. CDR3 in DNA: TGTGCCAGCAGGGTCCGGACAGGGAACAATGAGCAGTTCTTC.

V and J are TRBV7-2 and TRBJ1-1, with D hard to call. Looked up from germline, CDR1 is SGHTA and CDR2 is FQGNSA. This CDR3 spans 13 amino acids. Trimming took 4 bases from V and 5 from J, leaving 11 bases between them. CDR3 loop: CASSSSVTTEAFF. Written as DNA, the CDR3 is TGTGCCAGCAGCTCGTCCGTGACTACTGAAGCTTTCTTT.

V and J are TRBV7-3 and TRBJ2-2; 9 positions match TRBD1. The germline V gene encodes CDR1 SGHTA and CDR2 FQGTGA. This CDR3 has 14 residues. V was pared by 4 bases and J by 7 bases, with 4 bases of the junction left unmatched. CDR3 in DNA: TGTGCCAGCAGCTCGGGACAGGGCCACGGGGAGCTGTTTTTT. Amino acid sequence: CASSSGQGHGELFF.

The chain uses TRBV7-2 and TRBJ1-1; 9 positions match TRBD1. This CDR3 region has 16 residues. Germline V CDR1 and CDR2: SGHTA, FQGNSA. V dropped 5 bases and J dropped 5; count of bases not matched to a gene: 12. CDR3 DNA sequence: TGTGCCAGCAGCGACCGGGACAGGGTTTTGGAAACTGAAGCTTTCTTT. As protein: CASSDRDRVLETEAFF.

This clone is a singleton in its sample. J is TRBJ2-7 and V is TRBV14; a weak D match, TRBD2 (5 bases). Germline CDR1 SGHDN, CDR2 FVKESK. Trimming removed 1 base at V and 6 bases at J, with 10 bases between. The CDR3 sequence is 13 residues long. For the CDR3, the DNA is TGTGCCAGCAGCCAAGTTTACGGAGGCGAGCAGTACTTC. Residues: CASSQVYGGEQYF.

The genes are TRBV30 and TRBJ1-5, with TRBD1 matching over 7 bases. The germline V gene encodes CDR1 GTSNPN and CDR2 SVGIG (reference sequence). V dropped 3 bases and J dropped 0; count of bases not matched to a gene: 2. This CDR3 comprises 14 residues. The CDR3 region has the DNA TGTGCCTGGAGGCAGGGGGATAGCAATCAGCCCCAGCATTTT. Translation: CAWRQGDSNQPQHF.

CDR3 sequence (DNA): TGTGCCAGCAAGCGACAGGGGCCATCCTACGAGCAGTACTTC. Translating it yields CASKRQGPSYEQYF. The chain is built from TRBV2 and TRBJ2-7; 8 nucleotides agree with TRBD1. The V gene's germline CDR1 is SNHLY and CDR2 FYNNEI. The CDR3 has 14 residues. Unmatched junction bases numbered 6, after V lost 7 bases and J lost 1 base.

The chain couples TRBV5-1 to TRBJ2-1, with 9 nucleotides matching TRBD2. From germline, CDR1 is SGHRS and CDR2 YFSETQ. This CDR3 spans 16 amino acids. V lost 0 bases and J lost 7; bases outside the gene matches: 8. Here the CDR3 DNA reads TGCGCCAGCAGCTTGGAGCTAGCGGGGCGGGGTAATGAGCAGTTCTTC. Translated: CASSLELAGRGNEQFF.

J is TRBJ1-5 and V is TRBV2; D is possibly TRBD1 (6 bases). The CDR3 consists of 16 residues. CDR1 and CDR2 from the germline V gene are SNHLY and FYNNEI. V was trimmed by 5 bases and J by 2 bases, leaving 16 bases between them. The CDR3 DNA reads TGTGCCAGCAGTCAGGACAGCCGGTTGGGCAATCAGCCCCAGCATTTT. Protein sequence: CASSQDSRLGNQPQHF.

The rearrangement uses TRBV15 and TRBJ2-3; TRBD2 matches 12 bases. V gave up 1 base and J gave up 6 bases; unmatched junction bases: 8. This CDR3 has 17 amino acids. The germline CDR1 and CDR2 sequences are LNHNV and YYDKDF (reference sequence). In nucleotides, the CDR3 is TGTGCCACCAGCAGAGCCCGACTAGCGGGAGAAGCGGATACGCAGTATTTT. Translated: CATSRARLAGEADTQYF.

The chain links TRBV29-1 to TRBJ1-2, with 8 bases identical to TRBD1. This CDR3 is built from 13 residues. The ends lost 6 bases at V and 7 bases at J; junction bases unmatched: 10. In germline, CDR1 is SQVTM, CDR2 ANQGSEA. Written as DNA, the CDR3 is TGCAGCGTGGAGATACAGGGGGAAGGTGGCTACACCTTC. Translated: CSVEIQGEGGYTF.

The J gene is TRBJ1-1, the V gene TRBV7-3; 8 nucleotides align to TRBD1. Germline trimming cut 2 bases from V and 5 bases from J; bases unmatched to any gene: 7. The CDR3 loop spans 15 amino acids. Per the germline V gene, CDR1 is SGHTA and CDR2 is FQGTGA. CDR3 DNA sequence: TGTGCCAGCAGCTTATCAGGGGGCCTGGGGACTGAAGCTTTCTTT. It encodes CASSLSGGLGTEAFF.

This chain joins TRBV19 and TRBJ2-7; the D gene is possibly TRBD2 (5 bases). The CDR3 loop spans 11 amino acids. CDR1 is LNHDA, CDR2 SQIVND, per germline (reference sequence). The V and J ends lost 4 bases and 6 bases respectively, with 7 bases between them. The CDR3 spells CASSNGVEQYF. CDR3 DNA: TGTGCCAGTAGTAACGGGGTCGAGCAGTACTTC.

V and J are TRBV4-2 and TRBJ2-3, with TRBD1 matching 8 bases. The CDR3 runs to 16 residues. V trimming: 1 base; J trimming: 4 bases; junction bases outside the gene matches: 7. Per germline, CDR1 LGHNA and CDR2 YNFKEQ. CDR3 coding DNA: TGTGCCAGCAGCCAAGTCGCCGCAGGGGGCGCAGATACGCAGTATTTT. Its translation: CASSQVAAGGADTQYF.

The CDR3 nucleotides are TGTGCCAGCAGCTTAGTAGTCAGGGGCTACGAGCAGTACTTC. This translates into CASSLVVRGYEQYF. The V and J genes are TRBV7-2 and TRBJ2-7; tentatively, D is TRBD1 (6 bases). V lost 1 base, J lost 3 bases, and 10 bases lay in between. The CDR3 loop spans 14 amino acids. From germline, CDR1 is SGHTA and CDR2 FQGNSA.

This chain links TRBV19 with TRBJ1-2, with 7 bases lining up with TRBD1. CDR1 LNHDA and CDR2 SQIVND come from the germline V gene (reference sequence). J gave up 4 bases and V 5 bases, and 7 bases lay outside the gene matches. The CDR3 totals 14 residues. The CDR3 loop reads CASSALQGFYGYTF. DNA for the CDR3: TGTGCCAGTAGTGCCTTACAGGGGTTCTATGGCTACACCTTC.

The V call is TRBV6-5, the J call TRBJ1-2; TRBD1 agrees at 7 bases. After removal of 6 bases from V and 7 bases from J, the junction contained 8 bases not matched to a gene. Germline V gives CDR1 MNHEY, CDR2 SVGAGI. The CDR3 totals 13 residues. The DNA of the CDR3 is TGTGCCAGCAGCTCCTACCGACAGGGTGGCTACACCTTC. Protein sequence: CASSSYRQGGYTF.

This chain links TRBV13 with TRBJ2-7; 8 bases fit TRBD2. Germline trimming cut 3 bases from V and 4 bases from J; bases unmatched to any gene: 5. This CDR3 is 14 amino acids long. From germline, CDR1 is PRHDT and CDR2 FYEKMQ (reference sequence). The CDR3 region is CASSLRGEIYEQYF. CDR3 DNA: TGTGCCAGCAGCTTGCGGGGGGAGATTTACGAGCAGTACTTC.

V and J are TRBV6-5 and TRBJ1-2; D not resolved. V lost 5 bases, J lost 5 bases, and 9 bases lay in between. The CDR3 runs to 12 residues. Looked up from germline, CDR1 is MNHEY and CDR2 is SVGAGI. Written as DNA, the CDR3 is TGTGCCAGCAGTACCCGGACTTATGGCTACACCTTC. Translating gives CASSTRTYGYTF.

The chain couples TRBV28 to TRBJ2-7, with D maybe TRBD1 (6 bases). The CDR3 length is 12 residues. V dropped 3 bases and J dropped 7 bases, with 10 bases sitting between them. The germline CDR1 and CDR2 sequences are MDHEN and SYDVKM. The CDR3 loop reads CASSFQGWEQYF. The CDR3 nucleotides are TGTGCCAGCAGTTTTCAGGGGTGGGAGCAGTACTTC.

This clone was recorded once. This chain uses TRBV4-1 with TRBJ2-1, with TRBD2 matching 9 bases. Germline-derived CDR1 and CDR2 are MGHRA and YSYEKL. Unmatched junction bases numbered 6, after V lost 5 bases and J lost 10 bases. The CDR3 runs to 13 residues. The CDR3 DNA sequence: TGCGCCAGCAGCTTGCTAGCGGGATGGGAGCAGTTCTTC. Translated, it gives CASSLLAGWEQFF.

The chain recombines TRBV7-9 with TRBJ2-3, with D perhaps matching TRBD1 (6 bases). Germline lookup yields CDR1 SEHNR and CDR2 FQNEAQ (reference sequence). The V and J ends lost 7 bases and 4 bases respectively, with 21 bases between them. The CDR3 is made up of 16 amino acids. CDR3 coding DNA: TGTGCCAGCAACGGACAGCCTACCTTAGAGGCAGATACGCAGTATTTT. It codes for CASNGQPTLEADTQYF.

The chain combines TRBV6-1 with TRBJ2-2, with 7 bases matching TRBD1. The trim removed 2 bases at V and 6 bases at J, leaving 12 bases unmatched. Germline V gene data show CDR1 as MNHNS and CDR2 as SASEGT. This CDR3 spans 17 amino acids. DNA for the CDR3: TGTGCCAGCAGTGAACAGAGTCAGGGGGTCTGGGCCGGGGAGCTGTTTTTT. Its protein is CASSEQSQGVWAGELFF.

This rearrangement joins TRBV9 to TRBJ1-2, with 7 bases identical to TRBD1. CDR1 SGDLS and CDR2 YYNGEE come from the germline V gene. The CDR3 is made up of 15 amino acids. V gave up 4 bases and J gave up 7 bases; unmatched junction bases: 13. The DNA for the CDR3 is TGTGCCAGCAGCCCGCTATTCGAAGGGGGCCCTGGCTACACCTTC. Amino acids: CASSPLFEGGPGYTF.

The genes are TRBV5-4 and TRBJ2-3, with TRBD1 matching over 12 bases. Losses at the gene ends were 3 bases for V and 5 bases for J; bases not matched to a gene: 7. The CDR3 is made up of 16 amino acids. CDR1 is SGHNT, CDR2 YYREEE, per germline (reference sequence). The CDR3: CASSSGDRGRIDTQYF. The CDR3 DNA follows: TGTGCCAGCAGCTCCGGGGACAGGGGGCGGATAGATACGCAGTATTTT.

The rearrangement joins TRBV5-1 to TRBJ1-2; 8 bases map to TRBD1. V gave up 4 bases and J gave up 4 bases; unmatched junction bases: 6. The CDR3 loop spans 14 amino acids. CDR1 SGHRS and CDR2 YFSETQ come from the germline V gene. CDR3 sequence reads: CASSPGDRSYGYTF. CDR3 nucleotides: TGCGCCAGCAGCCCCGGGGACAGGAGCTATGGCTACACCTTC.

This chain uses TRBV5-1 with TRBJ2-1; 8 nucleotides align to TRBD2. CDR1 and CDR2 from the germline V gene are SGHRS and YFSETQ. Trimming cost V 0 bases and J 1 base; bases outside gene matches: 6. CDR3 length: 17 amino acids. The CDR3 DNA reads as TGCGCCAGCAGCTTGGGGCTGACGGGGGGGTCCTACAATGAGCAGTTCTTC. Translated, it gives CASSLGLTGGSYNEQFF.